The clone carrying this T cell receptor beta chain was seen repeatedly, ten times or more. The data are from a study of T cells in Graves' hyperthyroidism and ophthalmopathy. RNA transcripts gave rise to amplified TCR beta CDR3 regions. The HTBI primer set was used in a first-round RT-PCR of the TCR CDR3. TCRdb used MiXCR to reprocess the multiplex PCR reads, holding one entry per CDR3 protein. This table holds roughly 800,000 distinct CDR3 sequences, about 38% found once. Clinicians diagnosed patients from clinical symptoms, serum thyroxine and TRAb, thyroid ultrasound and orbital computed tomography. The sequencing sample was made of blood. The TCR was taken from a man aged 18 to 29 with Graves' hyperthyroidism.

The CDR3 DNA reads TGTGCCAGCAGTGCCGGGGTCGGCAATCAGCCCCAGCATTTT. Protein sequence: CASSAGVGNQPQHF. The chain links TRBV2 to TRBJ1-5; no definite D call. V was trimmed by 4 bases and J by 2 bases, leaving 9 bases between them. The CDR3 totals 14 residues. Germline-derived CDR1 and CDR2 are SNHLY and FYNNEI.